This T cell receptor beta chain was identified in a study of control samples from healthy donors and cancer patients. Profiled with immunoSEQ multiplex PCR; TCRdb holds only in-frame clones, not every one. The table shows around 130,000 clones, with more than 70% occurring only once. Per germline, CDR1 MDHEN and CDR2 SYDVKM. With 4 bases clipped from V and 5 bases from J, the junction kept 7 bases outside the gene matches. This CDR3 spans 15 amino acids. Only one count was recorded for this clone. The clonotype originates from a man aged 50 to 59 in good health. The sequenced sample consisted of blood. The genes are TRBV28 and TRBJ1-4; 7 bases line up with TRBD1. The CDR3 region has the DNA TGTGCCAGCAGTTCCCCGACAGGGCGGAATGAAAAACTGTTTTTT. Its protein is CASSSPTGRNEKLFF.